This T cell receptor (beta chain) was documented in a study of beta chain features in type 1 diabetes. The study, taken as a whole, reports: Shortening that was moderate but significant affected the TCRB CDR3s of Type 1 diabetes patients in all four CD4+ subsets. Healthy donors had naive, central memory and Treg TCRB repertoires that appeared less similar than those seen among patients. The question of HLA type influencing TCRB rearrangement was one that remained unresolved here.

Germline lookup yields CDR1 SGDLS and CDR2 YYNGEE. Trimming removed 1 base from V and 8 bases from J; junction bases left unmatched: 7. The CDR3 has 15 amino acids. What was sequenced were expressed TCRB transcripts, since all of the isolated RNA had been reverse transcribed. This table comes from immunoSEQ multiplex PCR, and its TCRdb copy is limited to in-frame clones, with some not included. The sample has 400,000 or so clones, over 9.5% seen once. Concerning this clone: Its antigen is currently unknown.

The rearrangement uses TRBV9 and TRBJ2-1; 9 bases are a match to TRBD1. Source material: naive CD4+ T cells from blood. The receptor's source is a woman aged 18-29 years with type 1 diabetes. The CDR3 DNA follows: TGTGCCAGCAGCGTAACCGGACAGGGGTTCGATGAGCAGTTCTTC. Translation: CASSVTGQGFDEQFF.